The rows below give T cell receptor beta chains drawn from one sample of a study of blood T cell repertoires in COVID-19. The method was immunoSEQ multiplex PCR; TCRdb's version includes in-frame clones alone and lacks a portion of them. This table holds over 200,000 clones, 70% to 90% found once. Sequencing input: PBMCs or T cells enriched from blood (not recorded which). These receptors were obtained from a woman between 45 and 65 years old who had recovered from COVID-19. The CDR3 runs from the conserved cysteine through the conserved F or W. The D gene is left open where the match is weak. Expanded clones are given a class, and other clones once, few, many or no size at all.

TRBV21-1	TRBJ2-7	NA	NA	TGTGCCAGCAGCAAACGCCTGGGCAGGCAGGACTCCTACGAGCAGTACTTC	CASSKRLGRQDSYEQYF
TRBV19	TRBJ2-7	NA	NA	TGTGCCAGTAGTAGGGGGACACAGGCCTACGAGCAGTACTTC	CASSRGTQAYEQYF
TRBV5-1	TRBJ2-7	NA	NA	TGCGCCAGCAGCCCAAGGGGGAGGGGCTCGAGCTCCTACGAGCAGTACTTC	CASSPRGRGSSSYEQYF
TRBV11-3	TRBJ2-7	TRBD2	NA	TGTGCCAGCAGCTTATACGGGGCGGGAGGAAACTACGAGCAGTACTTC	CASSLYGAGGNYEQYF
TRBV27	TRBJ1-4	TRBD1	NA	TGTGCCAGCAGTTCTCTCCAGACAGGGACTAATGAAAAACTGTTTTTT	CASSSLQTGTNEKLFF
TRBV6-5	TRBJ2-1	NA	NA	TGTGCCAGCAGTCAATCGGGGGTGCGGGTGGATGAGCAGTTCTTC	CASSQSGVRVDEQFF
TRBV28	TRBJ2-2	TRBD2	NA	TGTGCCAGCAGTCGACTAGCGGGAAACACCGGGGAGCTGTTTTTT	CASSRLAGNTGELFF
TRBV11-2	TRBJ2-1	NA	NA	TGTGCCAGCAGGGCGGGGGCAGGAGGGGGTTACAATGAGCAGTTCTTC	CASRAGAGGGYNEQFF
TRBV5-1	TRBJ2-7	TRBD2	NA	TGCGCCAGCAGCTTGGGCGGGAGTTCCTACGAGCAGTACTTC	CASSLGGSSYEQYF
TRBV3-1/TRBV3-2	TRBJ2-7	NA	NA	TGTGCCAGCAGCCAAGTCCGTTTGAGCTCCTACGAGCAGTACTTC	CASSQVRLSSYEQYF
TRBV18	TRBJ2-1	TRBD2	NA	TGTGCCAGCTCACCTCGACTAGCGGGTCACAATGAGCAGTTCTTC	CASSPRLAGHNEQFF
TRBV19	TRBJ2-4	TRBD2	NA	TGTGCCAGTACGTCCCGACTAGCGGGAGGGCCCGGAGCCAAAAACATTCAGTACTTC	CASTSRLAGGPGAKNIQYF
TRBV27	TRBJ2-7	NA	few	TGTGCCAGCATGAGCGCCTACGAGCAGTACTTC	CASMSAYEQYF
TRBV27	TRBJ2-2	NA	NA	TGTGCCAGCAACTTGGCTTTCTCTAGCACCGGGGAGCTGTTTTTT	CASNLAFSSTGELFF
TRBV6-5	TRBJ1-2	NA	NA	TGTGCCAGCAGCCGGGGTACCGATGGCTACACCTTC	CASSRGTDGYTF
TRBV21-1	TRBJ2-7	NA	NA	TGTGCCAGCAGCAAAGATTCGGGACAGGGGTGGGAGCAGTACTTC	CASSKDSGQGWEQYF